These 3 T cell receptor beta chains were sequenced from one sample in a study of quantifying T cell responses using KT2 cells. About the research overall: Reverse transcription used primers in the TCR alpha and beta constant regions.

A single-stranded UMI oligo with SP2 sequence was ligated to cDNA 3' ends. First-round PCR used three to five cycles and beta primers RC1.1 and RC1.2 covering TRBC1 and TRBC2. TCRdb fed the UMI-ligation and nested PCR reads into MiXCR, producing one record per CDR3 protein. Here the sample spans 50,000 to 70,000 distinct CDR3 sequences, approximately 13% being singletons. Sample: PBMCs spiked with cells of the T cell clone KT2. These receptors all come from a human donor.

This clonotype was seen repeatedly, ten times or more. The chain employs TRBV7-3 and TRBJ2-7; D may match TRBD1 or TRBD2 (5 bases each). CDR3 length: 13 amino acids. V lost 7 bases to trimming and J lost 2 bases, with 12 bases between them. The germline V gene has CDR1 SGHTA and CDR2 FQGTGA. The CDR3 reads CASNEGPAYEQYF. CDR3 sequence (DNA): TGTGCCAGCAACGAGGGACCAGCCTACGAGCAGTACTTC.

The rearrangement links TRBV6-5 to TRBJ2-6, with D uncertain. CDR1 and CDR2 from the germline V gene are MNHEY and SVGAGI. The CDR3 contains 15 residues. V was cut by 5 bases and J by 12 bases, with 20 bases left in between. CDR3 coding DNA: TGTGCCAGCAGTCAGACCCACCCCTCCCTGTCCGTCCTGACTTTC. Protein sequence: CASSQTHPSLSVLTF.

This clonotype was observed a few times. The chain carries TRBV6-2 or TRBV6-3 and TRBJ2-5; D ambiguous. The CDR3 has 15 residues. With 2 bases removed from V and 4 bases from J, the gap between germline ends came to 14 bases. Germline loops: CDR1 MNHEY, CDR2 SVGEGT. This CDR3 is CASSYRVGVAETQYF. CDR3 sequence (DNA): TGTGCCAGCAGTTACAGGGTCGGTGTAGCAGAGACCCAGTACTTC.